A single TCR beta chain is shown here with its context. Its specificity is not known. CD4+CD127+ cells were sorted as the conventional CD4 T cells. Healthy unrelated donors supplied the control samples. The entry originates in a study of B cell selection in AIRE deficiency. Findings of the study overall: Roughly 31% of healthy-donor shared Treg TCRbeta sequences appeared in patient Tconv cells. Only about 9.3% of more than 3,000 shared Treg sequences were patient-specific; less than 40% healthy-specific. TCRbeta-only data showed roughly 33% of shared healthy Treg sequences in healthy Tconv.

Sequenced by immunoSEQ multiplex PCR; TCRdb stores in-frame clones only, minus some. The sample carries about 22,000 clones, 95% to 97% recorded once. The CDR3 is made up of 13 amino acids. The germline CDR1 and CDR2 sequences are SNHLY and FYNNEI. After removal of 7 bases from V and 7 bases from J, the junction contained 6 bases not matched to a gene. The sample taken for sequencing was CD4+CD127+ conventional T cells sorted from PBMCs. This sequence originates from a human donor in good health. V and J are TRBV2 and TRBJ2-3, with 9 bases identical to TRBD1. The chain's CDR3 is CASIPGQGYTQYF. CDR3 bases: TGTGCCAGCATCCCGGGACAGGGATATACGCAGTATTTT.